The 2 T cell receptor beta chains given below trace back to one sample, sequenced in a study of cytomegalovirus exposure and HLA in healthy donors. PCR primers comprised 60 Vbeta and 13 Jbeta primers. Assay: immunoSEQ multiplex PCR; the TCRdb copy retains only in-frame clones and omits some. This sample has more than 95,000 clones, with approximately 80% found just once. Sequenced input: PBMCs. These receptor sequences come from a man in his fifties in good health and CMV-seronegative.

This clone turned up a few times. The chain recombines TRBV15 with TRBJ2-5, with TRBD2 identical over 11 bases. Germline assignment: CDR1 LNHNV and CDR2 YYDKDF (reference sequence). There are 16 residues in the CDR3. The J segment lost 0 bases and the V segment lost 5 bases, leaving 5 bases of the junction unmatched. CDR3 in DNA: TGTGCCACCAGCTACCGACTAGCGGGGTACCAAGAGACCCAGTACTTC. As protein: CATSYRLAGYQETQYF.

CDR3 loop: CSASGGTLYNEQFF. The CDR3 nucleotides read TGCAGCGCATCTGGGGGGACTCTTTACAATGAGCAGTTCTTC. The V gene is TRBV29-1, the J gene TRBJ2-1; D is perhaps TRBD2 (6 bases). The CDR3 covers 14 residues. Per germline, CDR1 SQVTM and CDR2 ANQGSEA. The V end was cut by 7 bases, the J end by 4 bases, with 17 bases between.